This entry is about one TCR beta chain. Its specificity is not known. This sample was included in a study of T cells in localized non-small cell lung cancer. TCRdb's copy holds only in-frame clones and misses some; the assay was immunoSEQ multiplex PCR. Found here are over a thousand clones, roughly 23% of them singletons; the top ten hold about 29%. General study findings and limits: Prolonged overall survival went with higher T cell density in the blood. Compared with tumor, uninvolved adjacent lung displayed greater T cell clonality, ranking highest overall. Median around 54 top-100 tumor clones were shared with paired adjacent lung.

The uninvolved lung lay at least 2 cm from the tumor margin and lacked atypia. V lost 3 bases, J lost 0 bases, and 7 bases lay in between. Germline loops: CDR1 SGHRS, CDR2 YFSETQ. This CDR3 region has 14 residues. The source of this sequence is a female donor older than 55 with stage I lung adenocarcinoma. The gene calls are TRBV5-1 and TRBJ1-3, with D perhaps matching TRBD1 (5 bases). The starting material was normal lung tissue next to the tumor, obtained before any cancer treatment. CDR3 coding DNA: TGCGCCAGCAGCTGGGACCTCTCTGGAAACACCATATATTTT. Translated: CASSWDLSGNTIYF.